Following are 9 T cell receptor beta chains from one sample sequenced in a study of tumor and adjacent non-tumor tissue in lung cancer (dated by TCRdb to the late 2010s). Libraries came from multiplex PCR. Sequenced using an Illumina HiSeq 2500. Following protocols modified from ARM-PCR, the researchers constructed TCRbeta libraries through three rounds of nested PCR with primers (Table S4). The raw public reads went through TCRdb reprocessing: fastp at Q25, MiXCR clone calling, in-frame beta chains kept. Rows are unified per CDR3 protein, each entry keeping the most common DNA and genes. For this sample there are 45,000 to 65,000 distinct CDR3 sequences; around three quarters appear just once. The top ten constitute approximately 23% of the sample. RNA was extracted from bulk unsorted tissue and checked for quality with a NanoDrop ND-1000 and an Agilent 2100. The normal lung samples consisted of distant non-tumor tissue collected more than 3 cm from the tumor edge.

What was sequenced was distant non-tumor lung tissue. The receptors were gathered from a woman aged 55-70 years with non-small cell lung cancer.

The chain has TRBV11-1 and TRBJ2-1; tentatively, D is TRBD2 (5 bases). V was trimmed by 7 bases and J by 1 base, leaving 20 bases between them. The CDR3 is made up of 17 amino acids. CDR1 SGHAT and CDR2 FQDESV come from the germline V gene (reference sequence). The CDR3, as DNA: TGTGCCAGCACTCGGGGTTTCGCTGCGAGTTCCTACAATGAGCAGTTCTTC. It specifies CASTRGFAASSYNEQFF.

Regarding this clonotype: This is likely a read error, given that the CDR3 carries no conserved phenylalanine or tryptophan at its end. The rearrangement uses TRBV5-5 and TRBJ1-2, with a weak D call TRBD1 (6 bases). V was cut by 6 bases and J by 8 bases, with 20 bases left in between. Per germline, CDR1 SGHKS and CDR2 YYEKEE (reference sequence). This CDR3 has 14 amino acids. DNA of the CDR3: TGTGCCAGCACCTCCGGGACAAAGCCTCCGGGCTACACCTCC. This encodes CASTSGTKPPGYTS.

As for this clonotype: The junction does not match germline at one end; this may be a read error. CDR3 residues: CANSLGSHSTDTLYF. CDR3 sequence (DNA): TGTGCCAATAGCTTGGGTTCCCATAGCACAGATACGCTGTATTTT. The chain recombines TRBV5-6 with TRBJ2-3; D ambiguous. Germline assignment: CDR1 SGHDT and CDR2 YYEEEE. The CDR3 has 15 amino acids.

About this clonotype: Compared with germline, one end of the junction differs, possibly owing to a read error. The V and J genes are TRBV7-8 and TRBJ2-1, with D tentatively TRBD1 or TRBD2 (6 bases each). CDR1 and CDR2 from the germline V gene are SGHVS and FQNEAQ. This CDR3 has 16 amino acids. The CDR3 sequence: CANSLIWPRGDSEQFF. The CDR3 nucleotides are TGTGCCAACAGCTTAATTTGGCCTAGGGGGGATAGTGAGCAGTTCTTC.

This clonotype occurred a few times. The germline gene is not matched at one end of the junction; a read error may be the cause. The CDR3: CASSQVGGPIDTQYF. CDR3 sequence (DNA): TGCGCCAGCAGCCAAGTTGGGGGGCCCATAGATACGCAATATTTT. The V and J genes are TRBV4-1 and TRBJ2-3; D possibly matches TRBD1 or TRBD2 (6 bases each). The CDR3 length is 15 residues. In germline, CDR1 is MGHRA, CDR2 YSYEKL.

The table lists this clonotype with a few counts. The chain has TRBV29-1 and TRBJ2-7; D unresolved. The germline V and J ends were trimmed by 4 bases and 5 bases, with 12 bases remaining between them. The CDR3 covers 12 residues. Per germline, CDR1 SQVTM and CDR2 ANQGSEA. The CDR3 nucleotides are TGCAGCGTTGGAAGTAGCAACCACGAGCAGTACTTC. Translation: CSVGSSNHEQYF.

This clonotype has only one observation. One junction end disagrees with the germline gene, perhaps due to a read error. The chain carries TRBV6-2 or TRBV6-3 and TRBJ1-5; 9 positions match TRBD1. This CDR3 has 17 amino acids. The germline V gene has CDR1 MNHEY and CDR2 SVGEGT. CDR3 in DNA: TGTGTCAGCAGTCTAACCTGGACAGGGGCGAGGGATCAGCCCCAGCATTTT. It yields the protein CVSSLTWTGARDQPQHF.

This clonotype has a handful of counts. A clone one base away is much larger, so this may be a read error. Because it lacks the conserved phenylalanine or tryptophan at the end, this CDR3 is likely a read error. The rearrangement uses TRBV14 and TRBJ1-1; a weak D match, TRBD1 (5 bases). Trimming pared 4 bases from V and 4 bases from J, leaving 16 bases between. Germline CDR1 reads SGHDN; CDR2 reads FVKESK. The CDR3 totals 15 residues. The CDR3 loop is CASSLEGTRVTEAFL. The CDR3, as DNA: TGTGCCAGCAGCCTGGAGGGGACGAGGGTCACTGAAGCTTTCCTT.

A remark on this clonotype: One junction end disagrees with the germline gene, perhaps due to a read error. This chain's CDR3 is CAIIGGYGNQETQCF. The CDR3 region has the DNA TGTGCCATCATTGGGGGATACGGGAATCAAGAGACCCAGTGCTTC. The chain carries TRBV10-3 and TRBJ2-5, with D possibly being TRBD1 or TRBD2 (5 bases each). The CDR3 length is 15 residues. Germline loops: CDR1 ENHRY, CDR2 SYGVKD.